This T cell receptor (beta chain) was sequenced during a study of T cell responses to AZD1222 COVID-19 vaccine. Study details: Both about-4-week and about-12-week second-dose recipients were combined.

Study observations and caveats: Once two AZD1222 doses were given, Spike-specific TCR breadth and depth went up.

Libraries were prepared by immunoSEQ multiplex PCR; TCRdb keeps only in-frame clonotypes and omits some of them. This sample yields about 120,000 clones, of which roughly nine tenths are seen a single time; 2.4% belongs to the top ten. A remark on this clone: Its antigen is still unknown.

This material consisted of peripheral blood, taken on day 0 of AZD1222 vaccination. The clonotype was recovered from an adult in good health.

This CDR3 reads CASRPTPRGTEAFF. The CDR3 DNA reads TGTGCCAGCAGACCAACTCCGCGGGGCACTGAAGCTTTCTTT. This rearrangement joins TRBV28 to TRBJ1-1; D remains unclear. The CDR3 extends over 14 amino acids. Germline V CDR1 and CDR2: MDHEN, SYDVKM. V was cut by 6 bases and J by 4 bases, with 15 bases left in between.